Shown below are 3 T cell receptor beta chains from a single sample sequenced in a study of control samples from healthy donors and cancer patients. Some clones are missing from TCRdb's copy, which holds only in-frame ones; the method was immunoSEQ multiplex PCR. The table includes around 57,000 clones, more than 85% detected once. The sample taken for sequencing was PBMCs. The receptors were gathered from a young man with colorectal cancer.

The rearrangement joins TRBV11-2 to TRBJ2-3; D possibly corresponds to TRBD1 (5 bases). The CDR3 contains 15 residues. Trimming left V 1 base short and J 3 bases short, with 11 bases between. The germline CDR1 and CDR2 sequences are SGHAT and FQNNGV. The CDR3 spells CASSLGGRVTDTQYF. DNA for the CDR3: TGTGCCAGCAGCTTAGGGGGCCGGGTTACAGATACGCAGTATTTT.

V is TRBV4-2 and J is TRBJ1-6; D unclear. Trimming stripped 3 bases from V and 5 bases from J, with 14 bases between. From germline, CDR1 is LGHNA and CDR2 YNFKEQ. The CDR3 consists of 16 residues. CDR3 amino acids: CASSHYPVGDNSPLHF. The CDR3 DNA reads TGTGCCAGCAGCCATTATCCGGTAGGCGATAATTCACCCCTCCACTTT.

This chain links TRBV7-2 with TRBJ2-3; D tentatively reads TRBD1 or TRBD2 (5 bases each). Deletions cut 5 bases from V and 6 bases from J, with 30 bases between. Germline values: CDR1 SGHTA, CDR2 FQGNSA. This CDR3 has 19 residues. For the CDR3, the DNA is TGTGCCAGCAGCCAACCGTCGGGGCTTCAGCGGCAAACAAGGGATACGCAGTATTTT. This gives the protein CASSQPSGLQRQTRDTQYF.